This T cell receptor beta chain was captured in a study of human T cells and chemical hapten exposure. Study-level information: The study lasted roughly 22 weeks, and patients were dosed weekly with diphenylcyclopropenone on the scalp throughout.

Original processing methods: Samples held a median of around 100,000 TCRs, range about 23,224–700,000. MiXCR, run by TCRdb on the RACE reads, gives a single entry per CDR3 protein. TCRdb, rather than the study authors, made the V and J calls. Here the sample spans 95,000 or so distinct CDR3 sequences, approximately 10% being singletons. This clonotype was counted many times. The time point was: patch test 2, 6 weeks after DPC sensitization. The treatment denotes: therapeutic diphenylcyclopropenone sensitization with weekly scalp DPC. Each donor was an alopecia patient between 18 and 70 years of age who qualified for DPC. The CDR3 is made up of 14 amino acids. Trimming removed 6 bases from V and 7 bases from J; junction bases left unmatched: 6. The germline V gene has CDR1 SGHVS and CDR2 FQNEAQ.

The material sequenced was whole blood, taken in connection with sensitization to the hapten diphenylcyclopropenone (DPC). This clonotype was sampled from a woman between 35 and 50 years old with alopecia areata. Some clones in this sample may be carry-over from other donors' samples. The chain couples TRBV7-8 to TRBJ2-1, with 10 bases identical to TRBD2. The CDR3 DNA follows: TGTGCCAGCAGTTCTAGCGGGAGCTCTAATGAGCAGTTCTTC. Translation: CASSSSGSSNEQFF.